This TCR beta chain derives from a study of cytomegalovirus exposure and HLA in healthy donors (dated 2017 in TCRdb). Turning to the overall study: The 670 or so repertoires of the first cohort and the 95 to 150 validation repertoires were produced on the same platform, according to a later analysis. The study aimed to test whether signatures of past pathogen exposure could be identified by cataloging public T cell receptors. A separate validation cohort of about 110 different subjects was used in addition to the roughly 700-subject first cohort. To predict cytomegalovirus infection status, the study combined high-throughput TCR immunosequencing, statistical association of individual TCRs with disease status, and machine learning. Points the paper makes about the study in general: Of the cluster scores, 90% to 95% were above 0 in a later analysis, which found that TCRs clustered in the first cohort also tended to co-occur in the 95 to 150 validation repertoires. Across donors, most TCR sequences were observed very rarely, whereas some public TCRs were present in many individuals. A total of roughly 160 TCR beta chains were listed by the study as associated with cytomegalovirus. The classifier was reported to diagnose cytomegalovirus status with high specificity and sensitivity in both the original and validation cohorts. In vitro tests confirmed that a few of the cytomegalovirus-associated TCR beta chains recognize cytomegalovirus antigens. It was suggested by the authors that the approach could potentially be generalized to other disease states and immunological phenotypes. A later analysis had no HLA typing for the validation cohort, so co-occurrence there was scored across all 130 or so repertoires.

The donors belonged to the validation cohort of 90 to 150 subjects, which was separate from the roughly 670-subject first cohort. Comment on this clone: Its antigen is unknown. Base qualities are missing; no much larger clone stands one base away.

V trim: 0 bases; J trim: 5 bases; unmatched bases: 5. CDR1 and CDR2, looked up from the germline V gene, are LGHNA and YNFKEQ. The CDR3 runs 15 residues from the cysteine to the phenylalanine. Kept here is only the CDR3 DNA, which spans 45 bases and is read in frame from base 1. Receptors were amplified or captured by the immunoSEQ multiplex PCR assay. In the paper's pipeline: A statistical classification framework was built for diagnosing cytomegalovirus status from the catalog of TCR beta chain sequences. TCRdb's version of the immuneACCESS table is confined to in-frame rearrangements and falls short of the full clone set. An unresolved V gene accounts for under half of the shortfall where checked; the remainder is of unknown origin. The V and J calls and clone size were taken over from that table, and D and trimming were inferred from the DNA. In this sample the table shows over 150,000 clones, roughly nine tenths of which occur a single time. The ten most abundant clones make up 5.5% to 6% of the sample.

The sequenced sample was PBMCs. This receptor was taken from a woman aged 25 to 39 in good health and CMV-seronegative. The rearrangement combines TRBV4-2 with TRBJ2-7; TRBD1 agrees with 9 junctional bases. CDR3 sequence: CASSQDRGTGNEQYF. The DNA sequence is given as TGTGCCAGCAGCCAAGACCGCGGGACAGGGAACGAGCAGTACTTC.